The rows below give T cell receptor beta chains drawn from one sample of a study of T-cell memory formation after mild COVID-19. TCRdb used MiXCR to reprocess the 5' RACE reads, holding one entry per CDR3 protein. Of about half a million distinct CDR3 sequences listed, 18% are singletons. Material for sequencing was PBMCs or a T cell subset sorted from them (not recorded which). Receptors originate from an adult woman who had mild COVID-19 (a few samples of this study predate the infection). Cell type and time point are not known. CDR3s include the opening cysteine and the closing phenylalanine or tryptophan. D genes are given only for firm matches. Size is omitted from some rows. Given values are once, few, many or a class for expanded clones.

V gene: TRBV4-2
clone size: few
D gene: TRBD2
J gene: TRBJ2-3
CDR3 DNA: TGTGCCAGCAGCCAAGATCCCAGCGGGGGGGCCGCAGATACGCAGTATTTT
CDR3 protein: CASSQDPSGGAADTQYF

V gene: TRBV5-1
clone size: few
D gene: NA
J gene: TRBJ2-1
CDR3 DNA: TGCGCCAGCAGCTCCCGGGACTTCCGCCCCGATGAGCAGTTCTTC
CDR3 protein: CASSSRDFRPDEQFF

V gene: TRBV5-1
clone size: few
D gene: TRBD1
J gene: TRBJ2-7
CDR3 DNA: TGCGCCAGCAGCCTCGGACAGGGACGGGCCGAGCAGTACTTC
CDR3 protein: CASSLGQGRAEQYF

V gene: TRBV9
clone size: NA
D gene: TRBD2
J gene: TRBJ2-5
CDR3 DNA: TGTGCCAGCAGCGAACCTAGCGGGGGGGTAGAGACCCAGTACTTC
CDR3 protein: CASSEPSGGVETQYF

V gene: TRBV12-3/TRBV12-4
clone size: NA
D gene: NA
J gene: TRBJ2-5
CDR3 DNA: TGTGCCAGCAGTTACGCAGGCCAAGAGACCCAGTACTTC
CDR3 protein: CASSYAGQETQYF

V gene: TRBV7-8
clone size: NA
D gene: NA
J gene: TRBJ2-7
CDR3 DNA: TGTGCCAGCAGCCCGCCGGGTAGTCTCGTCCACGAGCAGTACTTC
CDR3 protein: CASSPPGSLVHEQYF

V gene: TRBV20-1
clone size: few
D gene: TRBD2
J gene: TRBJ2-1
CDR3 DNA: TGCAGTACGCTAGCGGGGAAATACAATGAGCAGTTCTTC
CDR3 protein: CSTLAGKYNEQFF

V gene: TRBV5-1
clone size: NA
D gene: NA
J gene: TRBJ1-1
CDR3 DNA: TGCGCCAGCAGCCTAACCCGGGGCGGGAGTGGGACTGAAGCTTTCTTT
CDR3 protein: CASSLTRGGSGTEAFF

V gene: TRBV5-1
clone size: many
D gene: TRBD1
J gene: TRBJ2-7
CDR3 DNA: TGCGCCAGCAGCTTGGACTATGGACAGGGAGGCGAGCAGTACTTC
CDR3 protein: CASSLDYGQGGEQYF

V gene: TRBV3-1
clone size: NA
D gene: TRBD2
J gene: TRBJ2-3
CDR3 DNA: TGTGCCAGCAGCCCCCCGACTAGCGGGGGATCCCATACGCAGTATTTT
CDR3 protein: CASSPPTSGGSHTQYF

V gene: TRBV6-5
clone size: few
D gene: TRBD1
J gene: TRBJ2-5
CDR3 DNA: TGTGCCAGCAGTGACAGGGTCCAAGAGACCCAGTACTTC
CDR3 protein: CASSDRVQETQYF

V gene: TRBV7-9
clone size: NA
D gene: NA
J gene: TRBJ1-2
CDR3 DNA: TGTGCCAGCAGCGACCGGGATACATATGGCTACACCTTC
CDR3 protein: CASSDRDTYGYTF

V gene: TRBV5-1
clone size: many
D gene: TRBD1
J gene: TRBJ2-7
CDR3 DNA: TGCGCCAGCAGCTTGGAAGGGACAGCAGGTCTCTACGAGCAGTACTTC
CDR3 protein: CASSLEGTAGLYEQYF

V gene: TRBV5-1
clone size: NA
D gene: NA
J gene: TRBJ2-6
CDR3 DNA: TGCGCCAGCAGCTTGTGGAGGGCCTCGGGGGCCAACGTCCTGACTTTC
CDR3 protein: CASSLWRASGANVLTF

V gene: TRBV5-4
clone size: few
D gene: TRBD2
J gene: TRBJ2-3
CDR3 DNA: TGTGCCAGCAGCTCGGGGGGGACTAGCGGAGATACGCAGTATTTT
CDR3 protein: CASSSGGTSGDTQYF

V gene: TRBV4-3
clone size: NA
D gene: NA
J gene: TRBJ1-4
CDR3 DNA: TGCGCCAGCAGCCAAGATTGGGGGGAGGTCAATGAAAAACTGTTTTTT
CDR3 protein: CASSQDWGEVNEKLFF

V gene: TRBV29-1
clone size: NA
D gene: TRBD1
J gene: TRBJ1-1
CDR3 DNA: TGCAGCGCTCCTGACAGGGGCCCTGAAGCTTTCTTT
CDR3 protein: CSAPDRGPEAFF

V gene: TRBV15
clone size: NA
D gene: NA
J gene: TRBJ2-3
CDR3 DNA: TGTGCCACCAGCAGAGTGCAGGCGGGCACAGATACGCAGTATTTT
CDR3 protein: CATSRVQAGTDTQYF

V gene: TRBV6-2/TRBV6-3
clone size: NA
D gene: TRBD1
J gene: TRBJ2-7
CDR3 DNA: TGTGCCAGCAGCATCCAGGGGGTAGGTTACGAGCAGTACTTC
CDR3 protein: CASSIQGVGYEQYF

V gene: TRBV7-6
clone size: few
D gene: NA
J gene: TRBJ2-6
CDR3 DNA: TGTGCCAGCAGCTTAGCTGGGGGCGTCTCTGGGGCCAACGTCCTGACTTTC
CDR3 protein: CASSLAGGVSGANVLTF

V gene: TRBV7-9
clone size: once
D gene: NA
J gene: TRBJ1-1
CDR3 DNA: TGTGCCAGCAACTCACGGGAGGACGAAGCTTTCTTT
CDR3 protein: CASNSREDEAFF

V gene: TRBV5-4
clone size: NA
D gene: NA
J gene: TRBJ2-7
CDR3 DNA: TGTGCCAGCAGCCCCCCTCAGGGGAGCTCCTACGAGCAGTACTTC
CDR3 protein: CASSPPQGSSYEQYF

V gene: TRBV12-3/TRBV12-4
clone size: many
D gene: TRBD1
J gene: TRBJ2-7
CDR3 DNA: TGTGCCAGCAGATTCCGGACAGGGCCCTACGAGCAGTACTTC
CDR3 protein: CASRFRTGPYEQYF

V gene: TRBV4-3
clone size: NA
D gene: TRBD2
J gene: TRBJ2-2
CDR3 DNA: TGCGCCAGCAGAGCGGGACTCCTCGGGGAGCTGTTTTTT
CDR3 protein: CASRAGLLGELFF

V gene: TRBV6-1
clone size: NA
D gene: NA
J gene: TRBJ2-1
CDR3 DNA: TGTGCCAGCAGTGGAGGGGGGCTAGCGCCCTACAATGAGCAGTTCTTC
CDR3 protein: CASSGGGLAPYNEQFF

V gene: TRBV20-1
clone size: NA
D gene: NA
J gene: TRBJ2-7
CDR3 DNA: TGCAGTGCTAGAGATCGGAAGACAGCAAAATACTACGAGCAGTACTTC
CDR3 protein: CSARDRKTAKYYEQYF

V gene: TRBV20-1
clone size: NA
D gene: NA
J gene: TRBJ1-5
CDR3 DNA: TGCAGTGCTTCTGAGTTTAATAGCAATCAGCCCCAGCATTTT
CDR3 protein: CSASEFNSNQPQHF

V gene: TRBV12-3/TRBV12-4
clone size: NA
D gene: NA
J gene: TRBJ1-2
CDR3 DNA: TGTGCCAGCAGTCCGGACAATCCCTATGGCTACACCTTC
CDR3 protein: CASSPDNPYGYTF

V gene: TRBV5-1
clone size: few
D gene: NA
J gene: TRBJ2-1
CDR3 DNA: TGCGCCAGCAGCTCGGGAAGGAGGGGCAGAAATGAGCAGTTCTTC
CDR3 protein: CASSSGRRGRNEQFF

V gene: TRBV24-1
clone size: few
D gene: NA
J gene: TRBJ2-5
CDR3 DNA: TGTGCCACCAGTGATACCCGGGGCGAAGAGACCCAGTACTTC
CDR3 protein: CATSDTRGEETQYF

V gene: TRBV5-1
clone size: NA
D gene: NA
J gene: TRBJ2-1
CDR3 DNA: TGCGCCAGCAGCCCCTCGGGCGGGCCCCCGCCGGGGGACCTATACAATGAGCAGTTCTTC
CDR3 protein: CASSPSGGPPPGDLYNEQFF

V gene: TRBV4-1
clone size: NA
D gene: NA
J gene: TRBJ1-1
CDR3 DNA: TGCGCCAGCAGCCCGGTGCCAGGGAACACTGAAGCTTTCTTT
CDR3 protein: CASSPVPGNTEAFF

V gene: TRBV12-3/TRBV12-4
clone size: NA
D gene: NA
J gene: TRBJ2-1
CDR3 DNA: TGTGCCAGCAGTTTAGTTTTAGAGGGAGATGAGCAGTTCTTC
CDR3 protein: CASSLVLEGDEQFF

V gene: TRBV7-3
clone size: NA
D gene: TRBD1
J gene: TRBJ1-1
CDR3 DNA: TGTGCCAGCAGCTCCATAGACAGGGCGAACACTGAAGCTTTCTTT
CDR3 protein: CASSSIDRANTEAFF

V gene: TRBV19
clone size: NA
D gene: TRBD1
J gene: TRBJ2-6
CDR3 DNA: TGTGCCAGTTCTTCTACTATGAACCGGGACAGGGCACACGGGGCCAACGTCCTGACTTTC
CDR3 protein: CASSSTMNRDRAHGANVLTF

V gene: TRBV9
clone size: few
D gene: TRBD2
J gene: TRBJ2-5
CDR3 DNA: TGTGCCAGCAGCGCCCGGGGGGGTCAAGAGACCCAGTACTTC
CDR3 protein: CASSARGGQETQYF

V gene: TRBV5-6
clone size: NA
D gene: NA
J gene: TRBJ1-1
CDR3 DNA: TGTGCCAGCAGCTTGCCGGGGGCAATTGAAGCTTTCTTT
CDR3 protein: CASSLPGAIEAFF

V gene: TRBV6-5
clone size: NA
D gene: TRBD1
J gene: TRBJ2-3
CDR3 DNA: TGTGCCAGCAAAGTGACAGGGGTCCGCGCAGATACGCAGTATTTT
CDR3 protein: CASKVTGVRADTQYF

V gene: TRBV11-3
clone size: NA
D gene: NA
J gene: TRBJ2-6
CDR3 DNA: TGTGCCAGCAGCTCCCGGGCCCTCTCTGGGGCCAACGTCCTGACTTTC
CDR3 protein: CASSSRALSGANVLTF

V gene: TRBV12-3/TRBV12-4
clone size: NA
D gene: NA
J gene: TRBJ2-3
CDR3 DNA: TGTGCCAGCAGCCCCTGGCCTTTAATGGATACGCAGTATTTT
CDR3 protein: CASSPWPLMDTQYF

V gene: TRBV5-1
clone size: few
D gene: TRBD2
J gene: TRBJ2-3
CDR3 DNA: TGCGCCAGCAACCCAGCGGGGACAGATACGCAGTATTTT
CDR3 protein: CASNPAGTDTQYF

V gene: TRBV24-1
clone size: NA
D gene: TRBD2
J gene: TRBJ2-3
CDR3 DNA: TGTGCCACCAGTGCCCTAGCGGAGGGGACAGATACGCAGTATTTT
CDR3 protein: CATSALAEGTDTQYF

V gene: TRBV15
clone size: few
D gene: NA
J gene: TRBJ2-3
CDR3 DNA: TGTGCCACCAGCAGGGTCCAGTATAGGACAGATACGCAGTATTTT
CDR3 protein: CATSRVQYRTDTQYF

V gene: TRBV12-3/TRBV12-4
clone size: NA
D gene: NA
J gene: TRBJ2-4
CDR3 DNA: TGTGCCAGCAGTTTAGCGGAGCTGGACATTCAGTACTTC
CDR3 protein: CASSLAELDIQYF

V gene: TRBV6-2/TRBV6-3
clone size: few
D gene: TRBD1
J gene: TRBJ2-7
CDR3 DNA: TGTGCCAGCAGTTACCCCCAACCAGGGGGACACTCCTACGAGCAGTACTTC
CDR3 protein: CASSYPQPGGHSYEQYF

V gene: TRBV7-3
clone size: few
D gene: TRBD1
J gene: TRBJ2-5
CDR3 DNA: TGTGCCAGCAGCCTCAAAGCGCCGGGACAGGGGGCTGGGGAGACCCAGTACTTC
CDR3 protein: CASSLKAPGQGAGETQYF

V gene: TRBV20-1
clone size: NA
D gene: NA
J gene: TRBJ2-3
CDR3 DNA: TGCAGTGCCCTGGGCAACACAGATACGCAGTATTTT
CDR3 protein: CSALGNTDTQYF

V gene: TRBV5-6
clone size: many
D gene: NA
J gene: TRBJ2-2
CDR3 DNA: TGTGCCAGCAGCCCAATGGGGTTTGGGACCGGGGAGCTGTTTTTT
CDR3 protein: CASSPMGFGTGELFF

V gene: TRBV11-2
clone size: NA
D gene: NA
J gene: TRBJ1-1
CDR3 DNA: TGTGCCAGCAGCCTGTTCGGACGGAGGAACACTGAAGCTTTCTTT
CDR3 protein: CASSLFGRRNTEAFF

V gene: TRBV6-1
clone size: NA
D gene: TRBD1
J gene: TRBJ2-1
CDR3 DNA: TGTGCCAGCAAACCGGGACAGGGGGCTCTTAATGAGCAGTTCTTC
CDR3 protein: CASKPGQGALNEQFF

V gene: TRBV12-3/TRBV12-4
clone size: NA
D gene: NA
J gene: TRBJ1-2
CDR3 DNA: TGTGCCAGCAGTTTTGGGGGATTTGGCTATGGCTACACCTTC
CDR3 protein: CASSFGGFGYGYTF

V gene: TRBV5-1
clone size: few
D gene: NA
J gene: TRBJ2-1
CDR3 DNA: TGCGCCAGCACAAGGGATGGTGGGGGGAACAATGAGCAGTTCTTC
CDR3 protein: CASTRDGGGNNEQFF

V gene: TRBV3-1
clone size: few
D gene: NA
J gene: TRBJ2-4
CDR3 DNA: TGTGCCAGCAGCCAAGGCTGGACCGAAAGGGACATTCAGTACTTC
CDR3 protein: CASSQGWTERDIQYF

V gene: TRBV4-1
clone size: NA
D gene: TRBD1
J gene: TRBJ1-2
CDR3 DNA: TGCGCCAGCAGCCAAGATCCGGGACAGGACTATGGCTACACCTTC
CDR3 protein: CASSQDPGQDYGYTF

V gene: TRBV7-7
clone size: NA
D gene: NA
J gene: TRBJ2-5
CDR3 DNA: TGTGCCAGCAGCTGGGAACCGGGGCTGGAGACCCAGTACTTC
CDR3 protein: CASSWEPGLETQYF